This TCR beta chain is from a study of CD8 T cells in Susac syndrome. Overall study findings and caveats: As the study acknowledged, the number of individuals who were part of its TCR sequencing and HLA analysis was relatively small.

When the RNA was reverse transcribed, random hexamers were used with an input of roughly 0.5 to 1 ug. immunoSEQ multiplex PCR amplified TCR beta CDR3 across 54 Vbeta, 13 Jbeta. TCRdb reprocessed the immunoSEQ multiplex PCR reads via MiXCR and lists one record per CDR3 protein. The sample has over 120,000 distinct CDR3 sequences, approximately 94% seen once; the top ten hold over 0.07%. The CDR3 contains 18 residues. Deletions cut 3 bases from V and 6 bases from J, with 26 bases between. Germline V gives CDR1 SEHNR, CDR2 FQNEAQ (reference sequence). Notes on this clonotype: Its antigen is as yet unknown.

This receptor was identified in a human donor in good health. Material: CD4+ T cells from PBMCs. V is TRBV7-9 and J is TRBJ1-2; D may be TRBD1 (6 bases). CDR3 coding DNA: TGTGCCAGCAGCTTCTACCCTGGACAGAAAAAAAGAGGTCATGGCTACACCTTC. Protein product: CASSFYPGQKKRGHGYTF.